This entry lists 25 T cell receptor beta chains sequenced from one sample in a study of metastatic and nonmetastatic thyroid tumors. Treatment of any kind had been given to no patient before thyroid surgery. Using MiXCR, TCRdb re-called clones from the PCR reads. The data hold 45,000 to 65,000 clones, with under 20% observed a single time. Specimen: blood. The receptors were gathered from a female donor with papillary thyroid cancer or a benign thyroid nodule (not recorded which). Some clones in this sample may be carry-over from other donors' samples.

This clone was counted many times. The chain links TRBV7-9 to TRBJ2-5; TRBD2 matches 8 bases. CDR1 and CDR2 from the germline V gene are SEHNR and FQNEAQ (reference sequence). The ends lost 5 bases at V and 5 bases at J; junction bases unmatched: 4. The CDR3 loop spans 13 amino acids. CDR3: CASSRTSRETQYF. CDR3 bases: TGTGCCAGCAGCCGGACTAGCCGGGAGACCCAGTACTTC.

The V gene is TRBV20-1, the J gene TRBJ1-5; tentative D call: TRBD1 (5 bases). With 6 bases removed from V and 12 bases from J, the gap between germline ends came to 21 bases. The germline gives CDR1 DFQATT, CDR2 SNEGSKA (reference sequence). This CDR3 has 13 amino acids. The CDR3: CSARSGGGKHQHF. CDR3 bases: TGCAGTGCCAGATCGGGGGGTGGCAAGCACCAGCATTTT.

The chain employs TRBV10-1 and TRBJ1-5; D unresolved. Germline V gene sequence: CDR1 WNHNN, CDR2 SYGVQD (reference sequence). CDR3 length equals 13 residues. The CDR3 is CSTALEGNQPQHF. For the CDR3, the DNA is TGCTCCACCGCTTTGGAGGGCAATCAGCCCCAGCATTTT.

V gene TRBV2 combines with J gene TRBJ1-2, with D perhaps TRBD1 (5 bases). Germline CDR1 reads SNHLY; CDR2 reads FYNNEI. V lost 4 bases to trimming and J lost 2 bases, with 8 bases between them. This CDR3 is 13 amino acids long. The CDR3 DNA is TGTGCCAGCAGTGTTACAGGAAACTATGGCTACACCTTC. It yields the protein CASSVTGNYGYTF. The whole variable domain, remainder taken from reference TRBV2 and TRBJ1-2, is EPEVTQTPSHQVTQMGQEVILRCVPISNHLYFYWYRQILGQKVEFLVSFYNNEISEKSEIFDDQFSVERPDGSNFTLKIRSTKLEDSAMYFCASSVTGNYGYTFGSGTRLTVV.

This clone was counted ten times or more. V and J are TRBV7-9 and TRBJ1-2; 8 nucleotides line up with TRBD1. Germline lookup yields CDR1 SEHNR and CDR2 FQNEAQ (reference sequence). J lost 5 bases, V lost 5 bases, and 10 bases had no gene match. This CDR3 spans 15 amino acids. CDR3 amino acids: CASSPGQGTIYGYTF. The CDR3 DNA reads as TGTGCCAGCAGCCCCGGACAGGGAACAATATATGGCTACACCTTC.

This clone was counted ten times or more. CDR3 sequence: CASSSFGTSGRRRGETQYF. The CDR3 coding sequence is TGTGCCAGCAGCTCGTTTGGGACTAGCGGGAGACGGAGGGGGGAGACCCAGTACTTC. The chain links TRBV7-8 to TRBJ2-5, with 14 bases fitting TRBD2. From germline, CDR1 is SGHVS and CDR2 FQNEAQ. There are 19 residues in the CDR3. The J segment lost 5 bases and the V segment lost 4 bases, leaving 15 bases of the junction unmatched.

This clone turned up a few times. The rearrangement links TRBV6-5 to TRBJ2-3; the D gene is possibly TRBD2 (6 bases). CDR1 and CDR2 (germline): MNHEY, SVGAGI. The V end lost 2 bases, the J end lost 1 base, and 19 bases lay between the germline ends. This CDR3 contains 18 residues. The CDR3 region is CASSYETRGRRGTDTQYF. The DNA of the CDR3 is TGTGCCAGCAGTTACGAGACTAGAGGGAGGCGTGGCACAGATACGCAGTATTTT.

This clone was recorded at least ten times. The rearrangement uses TRBV7-2 and TRBJ2-1; 7 bases are shared with TRBD1. CDR1 is SGHTA and CDR2 is FQGNSA in the germline V gene. The CDR3 sequence is 15 residues long. V trimming: 5 bases; J trimming: 2 bases; junction bases outside the gene matches: 6. CDR3 loop: CASSLRQGTYNEQFF. In nucleotides, the CDR3 is TGTGCCAGCAGCCTCCGACAGGGCACCTACAATGAGCAGTTCTTC.

In its sample, this clone was seen many times. The same CDR3 is also encoded by other DNA sequences in this sample. This chain connects TRBV20-1 to TRBJ2-5; tentative D call: TRBD2 (7 bases). V dropped 4 bases and J dropped 1 base, with 19 bases sitting between them. This CDR3 is 16 amino acids long. Germline values: CDR1 DFQATT, CDR2 SNEGSKA (reference sequence). CDR3 bases: TGCAGTGCTAATCCCACTACAGGGACTACCCAAGAGACCCAGTACTTC. As protein: CSANPTTGTTQETQYF.

This clone has ten or more counts. The V call is TRBV3-1, the J call TRBJ2-1; 9 nucleotides match TRBD1. Germline assignment: CDR1 LGHDT and CDR2 YNNKEL (reference sequence). V was pared by 4 bases and J by 5 bases, with 6 bases of the junction left unmatched. This CDR3 has 15 amino acids. The chain's CDR3 is CASSPRGQGNNEQFF. Here the CDR3 DNA reads TGTGCCAGCAGCCCCCGGGGACAGGGCAACAATGAGCAGTTCTTC.

This clone was seen a few times. The V and J genes are TRBV6-1 and TRBJ2-7, with D possibly TRBD2 on 6 matching bases. The CDR3 loop spans 15 amino acids. Germline V CDR1 and CDR2: MNHNS, SASEGT. V lost 1 base, J lost 1 base, and 11 bases lay in between. CDR3 residues: CASSEDGGTSYEQYF. In nucleotides, the CDR3 is TGTGCCAGCAGTGAAGATGGCGGGACTTCCTACGAGCAGTACTTC.

This clone was seen ten or more times. This rearrangement joins TRBV20-1 to TRBJ2-1; no firm D call. Looked up from germline, CDR1 is DFQATT and CDR2 is SNEGSKA (reference sequence). The CDR3 length is 12 residues. V lost 2 bases, J lost 5 bases, and 7 bases lay in between. CDR3 sequence (DNA): TGCAGTGCTAGATGGAAGAACAATGAGCAGTTCTTC. Translating gives CSARWKNNEQFF.

A remark on this clone: Germline and junction disagree at one end, which may indicate a read error. The chain uses TRBV20-1 and TRBJ2-1; the D is unclear. The CDR3 has 15 amino acids. Germline V CDR1 and CDR2: DFQATT, SNEGSKA (reference sequence). The CDR3 DNA follows: TGCAGTGATAGAGATATCGGTCACGATCCGAATGAGCAGTTCTTC. This gives the protein CSDRDIGHDPNEQFF.

Points on this clone: One end of the junction varies from germline; a read error may be responsible. The chain joins TRBV6-1 to TRBJ1-5, with D maybe TRBD1 (6 bases). Germline values: CDR1 MNHNS, CDR2 SASEGT. The CDR3 sequence is 14 residues long. As DNA, the CDR3 is TGTGCCAGAAGTGTCAACAGGGTAGGTCAGCCACAGCATTTT. It encodes CARSVNRVGQPQHF.

This clone was detected ten times or more. The chain carries TRBV3-1 and TRBJ2-2, with TRBD1 matching 8 bases. Germline loops: CDR1 LGHDT, CDR2 YNNKEL (reference sequence). The CDR3 loop spans 17 amino acids. The V segment lost 3 bases and the J segment 1 base; nucleotides outside the gene matches: 7. The CDR3 loop reads CASSQKTGTGNTGELFF. The CDR3 DNA reads as TGTGCCAGCAGCCAGAAAACCGGGACAGGGAACACCGGGGAGCTGTTTTTT.

This clone was detected ten times or more. The chain has TRBV5-1 and TRBJ2-1; D uncertain. Trimming removed 8 bases at V and 8 bases at J, with 17 bases between. This CDR3 region has 13 residues. Per the germline V gene, CDR1 is SGHRS and CDR2 is YFSETQ. The CDR3 nucleotides are TGCGCCAGTTTTATCTTCTCGGGCGATGAGCAGTTCTTC. Translating it yields CASFIFSGDEQFF.

This clone was found many times. The genes are TRBV19 and TRBJ1-1, with a tentative D call TRBD1 (5 bases). This CDR3 is 12 amino acids long. Germline CDR1 LNHDA, CDR2 SQIVND (reference sequence). The V gene lost 7 bases and the J gene lost 1 base, with 7 bases spanning the gap. CDR3 sequence reads: CASKDRNTEAFF. Here the CDR3 DNA reads TGTGCCAGTAAAGACAGGAACACTGAAGCTTTCTTT.

In regard to this clone: This same CDR3 is encoded by further DNA sequences in the sample. V is TRBV24-1 and J is TRBJ2-1; possibly TRBD1 for D (6 bases). V was trimmed by 10 bases and J by 6 bases, leaving 18 bases between them. CDR1 is KGHDR, CDR2 SFDVKD, per germline. The CDR3 consists of 14 residues. The CDR3 coding sequence is TGTGCCACAGGGGGAAGGGGTTCGGTCAATGAGCAGTTCTTC. Translated, it gives CATGGRGSVNEQFF.

This clone was counted only a few times. Mismatch with germline at one junction end may stem from a read error. The V call is TRBV28, the J call TRBJ1-1; no firm D call. Per germline, CDR1 MDHEN and CDR2 SYDVKM. The CDR3 is 12 residues long. The CDR3, as DNA: TGTGCCGGCAGCTTAGACCTCGCTGAAGCTTTCTTT. Its protein is CAGSLDLAEAFF.

This clone was seen a handful of times. This chain joins TRBV19 and TRBJ2-7; no firm D call. This CDR3 has 13 amino acids. CDR1 and CDR2 (germline): LNHDA, SQIVND (reference sequence). V lost 10 bases to trimming and J lost 3 bases, with 16 bases between them. The CDR3 is CATRVTPDYEQYF. The DNA for the CDR3 is TGTGCCACTAGGGTGACACCTGACTACGAGCAGTACTTC.

This clone was counted many times. The genes are TRBV28 and TRBJ1-6; D is possibly TRBD1 (5 bases). Germline-derived CDR1 and CDR2 are MDHEN and SYDVKM. The CDR3 totals 17 residues. V was shortened by 4 bases and J by 4 bases, with 17 bases between the two germline ends. The CDR3 spells CASSWGISGRYNSPLHF. CDR3 DNA sequence: TGTGCCAGCAGTTGGGGTATCTCGGGGCGGTATAATTCACCCCTCCACTTT.

This clone was observed many times. The CDR3 DNA reads as TGTGCCAGCAGTTACTCGACTAGCGGGAGCCCAGGAGATACGCAGTATTTT. Protein product: CASSYSTSGSPGDTQYF. The chain joins TRBV6-5 to TRBJ2-3, with 12 bases identical to TRBD2. There are 17 residues in the CDR3. The ends lost 0 bases at V and 5 bases at J; junction bases unmatched: 6. Germline V gene lookup returns CDR1 MNHEY and CDR2 SVGAGI.

This clone was counted only a few times. Its ends do not fully match the called genes, so a read error is possible. This chain connects TRBV19 to TRBJ1-2, with D perhaps TRBD1 (6 bases). CDR3 size: 11 residues. The germline gives CDR1 LNHDA, CDR2 SQIVND (reference sequence). Here the CDR3 DNA reads TGTGCCAAAGGGACATGCTATGACTACACCTTC. It is translated as CAKGTCYDYTF.

There are many counts of this clone. This chain uses TRBV19 with TRBJ1-5, with D maybe TRBD1 (6 bases). Germline V gives CDR1 LNHDA, CDR2 SQIVND (reference sequence). The V end was cut by 6 bases, the J end by 6 bases, with 18 bases between. The CDR3 contains 15 residues. The CDR3 DNA sequence: TGTGCCAGTAGAGATCAGGGGCTCGGAAGTCAGCCCCAGCATTTT. Encoded protein: CASRDQGLGSQPQHF.

This clone has at least ten counts. This sequence joins TRBV20-1 and TRBJ1-5, with D perhaps TRBD1 (5 bases). CDR1 and CDR2 (germline): DFQATT, SNEGSKA (reference sequence). CDR3 length: 14 amino acids. Trimming took off 8 bases at V and 0 bases at J, with 14 bases between the two ends. The CDR3: CSTRQQYSNQPQHF. The CDR3 DNA sequence: TGCAGTACCAGACAGCAATATAGCAATCAGCCCCAGCATTTT.